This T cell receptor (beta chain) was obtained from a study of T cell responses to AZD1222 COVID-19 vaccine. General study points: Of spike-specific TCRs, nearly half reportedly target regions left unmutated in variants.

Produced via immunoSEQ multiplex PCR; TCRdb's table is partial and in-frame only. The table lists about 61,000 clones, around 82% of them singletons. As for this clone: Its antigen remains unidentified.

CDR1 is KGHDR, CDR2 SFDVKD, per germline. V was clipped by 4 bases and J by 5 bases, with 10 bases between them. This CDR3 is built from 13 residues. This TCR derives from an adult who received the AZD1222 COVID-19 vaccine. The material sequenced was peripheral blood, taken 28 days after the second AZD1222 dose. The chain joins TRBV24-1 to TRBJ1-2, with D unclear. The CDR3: CATSDRLGYGYTF. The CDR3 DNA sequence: TGTGCCACCAGTGACCGATTAGGGTATGGCTACACCTTC.